This T cell receptor (beta chain) was recovered during a study of identical twins. A universal primer site came from template switching; cDNA carried unique molecular identifiers. A single record per CDR3 protein comes from TCRdb applying MiXCR to the 5' RACE reads. Of 1.5 million to 2 million distinct CDR3 sequences in the sample, more than 30% were seen once. The CDR3 spans 16 residues. Trimming removed 0 bases from V and 2 bases from J; junction bases left unmatched: 7. Germline CDR1 is MNHEY and CDR2 is SMNVEV (reference sequence). As to this clonotype: Its target is unknown.

Regarding the study as a whole: Modeled out-of-frame TCR alpha sharing in monozygotic twins fell below observed levels. Whereas memory repertoires showed no such difference, abundant cord blood beta clonotypes carried fewer insertions. Compared with unrelated sharing, twin-shared out-of-frame alpha sequences had more low-probability sequences.

This chain uses TRBV27 with TRBJ2-7; the match to TRBD1 covers 7 bases. This receptor was taken from a newborn girl in good health. Sequencing input: cord blood. Here the CDR3 DNA reads TGTGCCAGCAGTTTATCGCCGACAGGGCCCCCCTACGAGCAGTACTTC. Translated: CASSLSPTGPPYEQYF.